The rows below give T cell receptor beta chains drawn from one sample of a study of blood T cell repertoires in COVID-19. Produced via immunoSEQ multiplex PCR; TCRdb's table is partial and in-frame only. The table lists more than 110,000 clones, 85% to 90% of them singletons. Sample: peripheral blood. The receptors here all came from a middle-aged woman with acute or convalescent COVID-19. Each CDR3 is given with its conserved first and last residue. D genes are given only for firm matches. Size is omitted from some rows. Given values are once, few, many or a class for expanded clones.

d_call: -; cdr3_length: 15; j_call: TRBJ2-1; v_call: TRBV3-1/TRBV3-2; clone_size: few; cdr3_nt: TGTGCCAGCAGCCGGAGCTTCGGGTCCTACAATGAGCAGTTCTTC; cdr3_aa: CASSRSFGSYNEQFF
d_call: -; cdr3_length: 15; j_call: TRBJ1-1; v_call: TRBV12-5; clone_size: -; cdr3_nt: TGTGCTAGTGCCCACAAGGGGGGGCTGAGCACTGAAGCTTTCTTT; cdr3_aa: CASAHKGGLSTEAFF
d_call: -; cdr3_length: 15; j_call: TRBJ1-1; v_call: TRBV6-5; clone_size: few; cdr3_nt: TGTGCCAGCAGTCCCGAAGGGGGGGCAGTCACTGAAGCTTTCTTT; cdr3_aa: CASSPEGGAVTEAFF
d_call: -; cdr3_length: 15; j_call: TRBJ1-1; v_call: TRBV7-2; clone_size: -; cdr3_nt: TGTGCCAGCAGCTTAGCAGAGTTCTTGAACACTGAAGCTTTCTTT; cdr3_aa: CASSLAEFLNTEAFF
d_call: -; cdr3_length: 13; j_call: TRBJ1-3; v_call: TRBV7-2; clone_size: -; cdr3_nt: TGTGCCAGCAGTAACAGGGCTGGAAACACCATATATTTT; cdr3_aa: CASSNRAGNTIYF
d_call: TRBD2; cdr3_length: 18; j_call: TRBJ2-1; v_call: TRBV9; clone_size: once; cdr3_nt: TGTGCCAGCAGCTTGGGACTAGCGGGACCCACGGCCTACAATGAGCAGTTCTTC; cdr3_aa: CASSLGLAGPTAYNEQFF
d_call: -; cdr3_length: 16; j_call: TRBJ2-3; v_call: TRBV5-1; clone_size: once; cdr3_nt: TGCGCCAGCAGCTTGGGGGCCGGGACTTTCACAGATACGCAGTATTTT; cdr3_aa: CASSLGAGTFTDTQYF
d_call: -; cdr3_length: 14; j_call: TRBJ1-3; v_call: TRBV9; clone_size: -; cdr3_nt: TGTGCCAGCAGGGGGGCGAGCTCTGGAAACACCATATATTTT; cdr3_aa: CASRGASSGNTIYF
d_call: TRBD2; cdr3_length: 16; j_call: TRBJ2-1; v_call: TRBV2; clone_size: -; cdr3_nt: TGTGCCAGCAGCCAAGTGGGACTAGCGAGGGACGAAAAAGAGTTCTTC; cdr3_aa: CASSQVGLARDEKEFF
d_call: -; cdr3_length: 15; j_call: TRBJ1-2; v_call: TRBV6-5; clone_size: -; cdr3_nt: TGTGCCAGCAGTTACTCGCAGGGTTCAAACTATGGCTACACCTTC; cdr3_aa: CASSYSQGSNYGYTF
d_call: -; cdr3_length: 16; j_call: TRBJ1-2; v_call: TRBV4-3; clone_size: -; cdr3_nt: TGCGCCAGCAGCCAAGAAACAGGAGCCTTGGTTTATGGCTACACCTTC; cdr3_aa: CASSQETGALVYGYTF